This is a list of T cell receptor beta chains from one sample in a study of neoadjuvant anti-PD-1 for oral cavity cancer. The table came from immunoSEQ multiplex PCR; TCRdb's copy has only in-frame clones and leaves some out. The sample carries more than 50,000 clones, roughly 84% recorded once. Sample: PBMCs, taken before nivolumab (anti-PD-1) treatment. The receptors were gathered from a person between 40 and 85 years old with oral cavity squamous cell carcinoma. The conserved cysteine and the conserved F or W are not part of the CDR3 here.

V gene: TRBV28
CDR3 protein: ASIMNTEAF

V gene: TRBV4-2
CDR3 protein: ASSQDSPGMGGQNIQY

V gene: TRBV6-1
CDR3 protein: ASTPSGAGQPQH

V gene: TRBV11-2
CDR3 protein: ASTNAGQGAYEQY

V gene: TRBV11-3
CDR3 protein: ASSLRGLESPLH

V gene: TRBV28
CDR3 protein: ASSPQGRYNSPLH

V gene: TRBV27
CDR3 protein: ASRSQVLAKNIQY

V gene: TRBV29-1
CDR3 protein: SAVGSLAGSTGELF

V gene: TRBV27
CDR3 protein: ASTPSQGALANYGYT

V gene: TRBV6-6
CDR3 protein: ASSLQGAPEAF

V gene: TRBV4-1
CDR3 protein: ASSQEGYQPQH

V gene: TRBV28
CDR3 protein: ASSAPAGSYEQY

V gene: TRBV19
CDR3 protein: ASSTPRRSGEQF

V gene: TRBV19
CDR3 protein: ASSPPGQGGYGYT

V gene: TRBV10-3
CDR3 protein: ATTEAYNSPLH

V gene: TRBV5-1
CDR3 protein: ASSSRGRGENNSPLH

V gene: TRBV5-1
CDR3 protein: ASSLSGTTSYNEQF

V gene: TRBV4-2
CDR3 protein: ASSQRTADTQY

V gene: TRBV5-6
CDR3 protein: ASSPGLYTDTQY

V gene: TRBV10-3
CDR3 protein: AIGPGPNLEQF

V gene: TRBV2
CDR3 protein: ASSEAGRGYEQY

V gene: TRBV6-1
CDR3 protein: ASKERYEQY

V gene: TRBV5-3
CDR3 protein: ARSLWSRQPQH

V gene: TRBV10-3
CDR3 protein: AISEKGYYNEQF

V gene: TRBV7-9
CDR3 protein: ASSLTGNQPQH

V gene: TRBV14
CDR3 protein: ASSQELFQGTQY

V gene: TRBV7-9
CDR3 protein: ASSGTGKLF

V gene: TRBV2
CDR3 protein: ASWAGTGGGQPQH

V gene: TRBV30
CDR3 protein: AWSVSNNEQF

V gene: TRBV5-4
CDR3 protein: ASSLVPGDTEAF